These T cell receptor beta chains were read from a single sample in a study of CD8+ T cells in alopecia areata. Produced via immunoSEQ multiplex PCR; TCRdb's table is partial and in-frame only. The sample has approximately 170,000 clones; 45% to 65% are singletons. The material sequenced was CD4+ T cells sorted from blood, taken at week 4, from a patient treated with tofacitinib. Every receptor here comes from a human donor with alopecia areata. Each CDR3 is given with its conserved first and last residue. The D gene is left open where the match is weak. Size is stated for part of the rows, as once, few or many counts, or as a class when the clone is expanded.

>few|TRBJ1-1|TRBV5-6|-
TGTGCCAGCAGCTTGGGAGGGTCAGACACTGAAGCTTTCTTT
CASSLGGSDTEAFF
>-|TRBJ1-2|TRBV29-1|-
TGCAGCGTTCCCCTGGGACACTATGGCTACACCTTC
CSVPLGHYGYTF
>-|TRBJ2-7|TRBV2|TRBD1
TGTGCCAGCAGTCTAAATCGGGACAGGTTCTCCGAGCAGTACTTC
CASSLNRDRFSEQYF
>once|TRBJ2-1|TRBV19|-
TGTGCCAGTAGTATCTCCCGAAGCGGGGAGCAGTTCTTC
CASSISRSGEQFF
>-|TRBJ1-5|TRBV15|-
TGTGCCACCAGCAGACCAGACCAGCCCCAGCATTTT
CATSRPDQPQHF
>-|TRBJ1-3|TRBV30|-
TGTGCCTGGAGTGTATCCTTGGCGGGGGCCAGAAACACCATATATTTT
CAWSVSLAGARNTIYF
>-|TRBJ2-1|TRBV29-1|-
TGCAGCCCCGGGGGTCATGAGCAGTTCTTC
CSPGGHEQFF
>few|TRBJ2-3|TRBV23-1|-
TGCGCCAGCAGTCTTATCAGGGGCTCTAGCACAGATACGCAGTATTTT
CASSLIRGSSTDTQYF
>few|TRBJ1-2|TRBV7-8|TRBD1
TGTGCCAGCAGCCCCGAAAGACAGGGACCCCTTGATTATGGCTACACCTTC
CASSPERQGPLDYGYTF
>few|TRBJ2-3|TRBV7-2|-
TGTGCCAGCAGCTTAGGTGGTGACTTAAACACAGATACGCAGTATTTT
CASSLGGDLNTDTQYF
>few|TRBJ2-3|TRBV15|TRBD2
TGTGCCACCAGCAGAGATGGGGCTAGGACTAGCGGAGATACGCAGTATTTT
CATSRDGARTSGDTQYF
>-|TRBJ1-2|TRBV5-1|-
TGCGCCAGCAGCCTCACCGGTGGTGGGGGCCCCAGCAACTATGGCTACACCTTC
CASSLTGGGGPSNYGYTF
>few|TRBJ2-1|TRBV10-3|-
TGTGCCATCAGTTTCGTCAACAATGAGCAGTTCTTC
CAISFVNNEQFF
>-|TRBJ2-2|TRBV6-1|-
TGTGCCAGCAGGAACGGGGAGCTGTTTTTT
CASRNGELFF
>-|TRBJ2-7|TRBV30|-
TGTGCCTGGCAACGGGGGAGAGGGCCCTTATCCTACGAGCAGTACTTC
CAWQRGRGPLSYEQYF
>-|TRBJ2-5|TRBV25-1|-
TGTGCCAGCTCAAAGTGGCAGACCCAGTACTTC
CASSKWQTQYF